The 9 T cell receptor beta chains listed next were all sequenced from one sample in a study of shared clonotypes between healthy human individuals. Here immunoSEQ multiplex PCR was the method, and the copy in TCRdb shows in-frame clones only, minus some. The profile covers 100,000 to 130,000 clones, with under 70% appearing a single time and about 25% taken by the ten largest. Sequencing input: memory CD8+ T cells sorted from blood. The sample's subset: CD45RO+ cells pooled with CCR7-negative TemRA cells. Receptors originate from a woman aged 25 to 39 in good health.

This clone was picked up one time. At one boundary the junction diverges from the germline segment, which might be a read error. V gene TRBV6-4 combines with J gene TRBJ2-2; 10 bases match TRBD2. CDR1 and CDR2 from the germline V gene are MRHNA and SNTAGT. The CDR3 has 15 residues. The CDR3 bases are TGTGCCACCAGTGAAAGCGGGAGGGACACCGGGGAGCTGTTTTTT. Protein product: CATSESGRDTGELFF.

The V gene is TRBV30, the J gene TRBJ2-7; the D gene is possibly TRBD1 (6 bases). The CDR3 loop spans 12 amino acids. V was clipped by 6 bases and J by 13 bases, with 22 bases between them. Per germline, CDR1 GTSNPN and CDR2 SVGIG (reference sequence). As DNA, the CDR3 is TGTGCCTGCCAGGGGCTTGTCCGGGGTTGCTACTTC. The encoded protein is CACQGLVRGCYF.

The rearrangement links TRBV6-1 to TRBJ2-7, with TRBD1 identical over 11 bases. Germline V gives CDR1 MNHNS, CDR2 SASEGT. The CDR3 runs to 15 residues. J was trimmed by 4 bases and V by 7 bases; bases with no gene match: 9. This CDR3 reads CASKLRTGGLYEQYF. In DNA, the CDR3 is TGTGCCAGCAAGCTGAGGACAGGGGGCCTATACGAGCAGTACTTC.

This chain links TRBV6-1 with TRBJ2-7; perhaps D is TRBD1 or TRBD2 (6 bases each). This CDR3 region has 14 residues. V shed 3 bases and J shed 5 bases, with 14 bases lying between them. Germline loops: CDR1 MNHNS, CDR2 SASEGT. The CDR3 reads CASSDVSGANEQYF. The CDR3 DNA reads TGTGCCAGCAGTGATGTCTCGGGGGCCAACGAGCAGTACTTC.

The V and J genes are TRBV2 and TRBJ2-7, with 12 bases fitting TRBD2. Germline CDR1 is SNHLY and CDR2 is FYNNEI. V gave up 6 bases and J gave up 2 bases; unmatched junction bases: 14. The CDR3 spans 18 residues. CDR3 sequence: CASRHNTGTSGRTYEQYF. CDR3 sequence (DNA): TGTGCCAGCAGACATAACACCGGGACTAGCGGGCGGACCTACGAGCAGTACTTC.

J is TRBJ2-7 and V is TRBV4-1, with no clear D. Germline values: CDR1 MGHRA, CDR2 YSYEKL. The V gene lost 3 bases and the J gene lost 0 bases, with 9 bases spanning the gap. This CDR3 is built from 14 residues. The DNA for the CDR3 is TGCGCCAGCAGCCAGGACCGTAGCTCCTACGAGCAGTACTTC. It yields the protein CASSQDRSSYEQYF.

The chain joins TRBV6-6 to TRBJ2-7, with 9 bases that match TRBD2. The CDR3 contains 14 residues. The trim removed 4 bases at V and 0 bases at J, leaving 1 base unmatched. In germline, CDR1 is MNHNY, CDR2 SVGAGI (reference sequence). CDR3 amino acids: CASSSSGISYEQYF. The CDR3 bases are TGTGCCAGCAGTTCTAGCGGGATCTCCTACGAGCAGTACTTC.

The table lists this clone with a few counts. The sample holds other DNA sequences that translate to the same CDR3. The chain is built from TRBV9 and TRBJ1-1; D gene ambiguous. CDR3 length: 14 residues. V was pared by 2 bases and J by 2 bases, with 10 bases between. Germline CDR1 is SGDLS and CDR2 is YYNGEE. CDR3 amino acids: CASSVSWGNTEAFF. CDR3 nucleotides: TGTGCCAGCAGCGTTAGTTGGGGTAACACTGAAGCTTTCTTT.

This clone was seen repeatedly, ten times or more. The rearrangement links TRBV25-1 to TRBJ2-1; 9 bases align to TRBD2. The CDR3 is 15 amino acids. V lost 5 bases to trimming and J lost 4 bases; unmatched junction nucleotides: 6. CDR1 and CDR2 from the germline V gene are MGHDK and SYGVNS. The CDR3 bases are TGTGCCAGCAGTCACGGGACTAGCAGATACAATGAGCAGTTCTTC. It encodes CASSHGTSRYNEQFF.